This TCR beta chain is from a study of early T cells in non-severe SARS-CoV-2 infection. Study details: Investigators sequenced bulk RNA drawn from unsorted whole blood, and chains remained unpaired.

The table lists this clonotype with many counts. The V end lost 0 bases, the J end lost 6 bases, and 10 bases lay between the germline ends. The CDR3 has 14 residues. Germline V lookup: CDR1 MGHRA, CDR2 YSYEKL. Each single cDNA molecule received a unique molecular identifier. TCRdb reanalysed the 5' RACE reads using MiXCR and keeps one entry per CDR3 protein. Seen here are about 81,000 distinct CDR3 sequences, 5.5% to 7.5% observed once, and the top ten hold roughly 7.8%. Sequencing input: whole blood. This sequence joins TRBV4-1 and TRBJ2-3; D call uncertain. This clonotype was obtained from an adult who was a healthcare worker with PCR-confirmed SARS-CoV-2 infection or an uninfected control (not recorded which). The chain's CDR3 is CASSQDWARDTQYF. The DNA of the CDR3 is TGCGCCAGCAGCCAAGATTGGGCCCGGGATACGCAGTATTTT.